This TCR beta chain was documented in a study of T cells expressing NK-cell markers (dated by TCRdb to about 2020). In the study overall: TCR beta-chain repertoires were profiled in sorted CD3+CD56+NKG2C+, CD3+CD56+NKG2C- and CD3+CD56-NKG2C+ T-cell subsets from fewer than 10 donors. Libraries were sequenced as 2 x 150 bp reads on Illumina HiSeq 2000/2500, MiSeq or NextSeq. The eight sequenced donors were randomly selected healthy volunteers, three men and five women. Seven of the eight sequenced donors were HCMV-seropositive and one was HCMV-seronegative.

The sequencing machine was an Illumina HiSeq 2000. 5'RACE template switching, by which a universal primer site and unique molecular identifiers were added, was used to make TCR beta cDNA libraries. Priming for cDNA synthesis came from the TCR beta constant segment, and two successive PCR amplification steps followed. Regarding the original processing steps: MIGEC was used to demultiplex reads and group reads by UMI, and MiTCR was used to assemble and quantify clonotypes. To remove erroneous sequences, TCR cDNA sequences were retained only when supported by two or more reads. The tcR package was used for downstream repertoire analysis, and clonotypes were matched between fractions using CDR3 nucleotide sequence together with V segment. VDJmatch was used to annotate antigen specificity against VDJdb, with one amino acid substitution allowed in CDR3. TCRdb reprocessed the reads and assigns one entry to each CDR3 protein sequence, leaving out DNA. The V and J calls shown here were made by TCRdb, not taken from the authors' results. The sample's records list 150,000 to 180,000 distinct CDR3 sequences. Jointly, the top ten make up approximately 35% of the sample.

The CDR3, cysteine through phenylalanine, is 14 amino acids long. No DNA was logged. The germline V gene (reference sequence) gives CDR1 as MNHEY and CDR2 as SMNVEV. To determine HCMV serostatus, a commercial ELISA kit was used to detect HCMV-specific IgG in serum. Ficoll density gradient centrifugation was used to isolate peripheral blood mononuclear cells from blood. A remark on this clonotype: Its antigen specificity is not known.

Beyond this particular receptor, the publication reports: Those dominant clonotypes were again the most abundant among CD3+CD56-NKG2C+ cells in a handful of donors, at roughly 25-65%. For six donors, the dominant CD3+CD56+NKG2C+ clonotypes were among the top 10 CD8+ clonotypes and accounted for roughly 1.0-8% of CD8+ T cells. Whether the expanded NKG2C-expressing T cell clones were specific for HCMV antigens was left unclear.

The V and J segments used are TRBV27 and TRBJ1-1; the TCRdb call, TRBD1, lacks DNA for checking. The source is a woman aged 45-65 years in good health. Donor details come from another sample of the same person, matched by shared clones. The sequencing input was blood T cells: a sorted CD56 or NKG2C T cell subset, CD4+ or CD8+ T cells, or bulk PBMC T cells (not recorded which). CDR3 protein: CASSITGTNTEAFF.